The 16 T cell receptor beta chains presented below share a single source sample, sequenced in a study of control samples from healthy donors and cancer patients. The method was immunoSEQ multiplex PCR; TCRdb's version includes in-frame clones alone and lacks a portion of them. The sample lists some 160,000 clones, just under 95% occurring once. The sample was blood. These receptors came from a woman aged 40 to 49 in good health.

In DNA, the CDR3 is TGCGCCAGCAGCTCGCGGGGGATCGACACTGAAGCTTTCTTT. Residues: CASSSRGIDTEAFF. This chain links TRBV4-3 with TRBJ1-1, with a possible D match to TRBD1 (5 bases). CDR1 is LGHNA, CDR2 YSLEER, per germline. The V gene lost 5 bases and the J gene lost 3 bases, with 13 bases spanning the gap. The CDR3 consists of 14 residues.

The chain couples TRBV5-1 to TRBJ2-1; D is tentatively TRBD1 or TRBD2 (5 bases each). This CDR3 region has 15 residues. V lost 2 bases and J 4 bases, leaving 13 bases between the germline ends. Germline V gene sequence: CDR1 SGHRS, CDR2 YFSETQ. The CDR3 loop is CASSFTGTDYNEQFF. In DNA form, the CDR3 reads TGCGCCAGCAGCTTCACCGGGACGGATTACAATGAGCAGTTCTTC.

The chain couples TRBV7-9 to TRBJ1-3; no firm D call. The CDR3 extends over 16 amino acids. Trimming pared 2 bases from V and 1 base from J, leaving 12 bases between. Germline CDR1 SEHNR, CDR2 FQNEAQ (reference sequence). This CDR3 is CASSLTGRGSGNTIYF. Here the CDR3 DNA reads TGTGCCAGCAGCTTAACCGGGCGGGGATCTGGAAACACCATATATTTT.

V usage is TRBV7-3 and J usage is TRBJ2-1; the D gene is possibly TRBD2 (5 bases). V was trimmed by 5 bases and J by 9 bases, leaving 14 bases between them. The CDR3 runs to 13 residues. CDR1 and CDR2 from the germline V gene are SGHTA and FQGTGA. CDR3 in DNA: TGTGCCAGCAGCAATACCGGGGAAGGTGAGCAGTTCTTC. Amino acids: CASSNTGEGEQFF.

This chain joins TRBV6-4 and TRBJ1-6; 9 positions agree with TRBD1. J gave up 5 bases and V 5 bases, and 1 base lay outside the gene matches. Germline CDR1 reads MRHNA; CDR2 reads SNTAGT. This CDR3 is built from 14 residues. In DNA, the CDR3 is TGTGCCAGCAGTACAGGGGGCAATAATTCACCCCTCCACTTT. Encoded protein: CASSTGGNNSPLHF.

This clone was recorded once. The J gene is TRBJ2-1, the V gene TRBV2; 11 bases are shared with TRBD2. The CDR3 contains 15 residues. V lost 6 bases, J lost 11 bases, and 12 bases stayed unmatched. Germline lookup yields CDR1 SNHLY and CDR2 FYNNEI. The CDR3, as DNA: TGTGCCAGCAGCAGAACGACTAGCGGGATCAGCAAGCAGTTCTTC. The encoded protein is CASSRTTSGISKQFF. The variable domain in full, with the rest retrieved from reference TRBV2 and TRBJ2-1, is EPEVTQTPSHQVTQMGQEVILRCVPISNHLYFYWYRQILGQKVEFLVSFYNNEISEKSEIFDDQFSVERPDGSNFTLKIRSTKLEDSAMYFCASSRTTSGISKQFFGPGTRLTVL.

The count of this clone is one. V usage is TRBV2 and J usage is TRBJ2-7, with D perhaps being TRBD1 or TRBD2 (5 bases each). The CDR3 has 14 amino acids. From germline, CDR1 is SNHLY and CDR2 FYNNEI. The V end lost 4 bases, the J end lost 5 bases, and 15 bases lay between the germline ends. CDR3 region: CASSGGSRVDEQYF. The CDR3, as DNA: TGTGCCAGCAGTGGGGGGAGCAGGGTAGACGAGCAGTACTTC.

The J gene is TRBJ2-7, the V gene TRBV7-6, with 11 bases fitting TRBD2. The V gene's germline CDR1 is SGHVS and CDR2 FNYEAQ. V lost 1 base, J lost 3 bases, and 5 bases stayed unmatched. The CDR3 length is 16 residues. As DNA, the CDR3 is TGTGCCAGCAGCTTAGGAGTGACTAGCGGGAACTACGAGCAGTACTTC. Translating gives CASSLGVTSGNYEQYF. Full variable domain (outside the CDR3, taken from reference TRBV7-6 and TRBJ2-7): GAGVSQSPRYKVTKRGQDVALRCDPISGHVSLYWYRQALGQGPEFLTYFNYEAQQDKSGLPNDRFSAERPEGSISTLTIQRTEQRDSAMYRCASSLGVTSGNYEQYFGPGTRLTVT.

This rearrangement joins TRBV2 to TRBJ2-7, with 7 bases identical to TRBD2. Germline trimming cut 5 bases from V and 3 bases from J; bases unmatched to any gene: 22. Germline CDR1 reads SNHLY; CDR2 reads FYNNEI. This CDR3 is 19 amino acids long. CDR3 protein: CASSPVPLERGNFHYEQYF. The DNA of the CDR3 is TGTGCCAGCAGTCCGGTGCCTCTAGAGCGGGGCAACTTCCACTACGAGCAGTACTTC.

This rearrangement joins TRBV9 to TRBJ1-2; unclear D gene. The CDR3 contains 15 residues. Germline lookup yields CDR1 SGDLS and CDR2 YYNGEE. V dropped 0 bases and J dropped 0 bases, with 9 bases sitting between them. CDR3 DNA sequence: TGTGCCAGCAGCGTAGGTACTAATCCTAACTATGGCTACACCTTC. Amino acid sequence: CASSVGTNPNYGYTF.

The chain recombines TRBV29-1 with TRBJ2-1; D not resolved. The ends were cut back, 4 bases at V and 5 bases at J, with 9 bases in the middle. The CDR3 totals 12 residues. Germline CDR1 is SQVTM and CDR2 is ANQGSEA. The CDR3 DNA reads TGCAGCGTTGTGACCGACCACAATGAGCAGTTCTTC. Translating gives CSVVTDHNEQFF.

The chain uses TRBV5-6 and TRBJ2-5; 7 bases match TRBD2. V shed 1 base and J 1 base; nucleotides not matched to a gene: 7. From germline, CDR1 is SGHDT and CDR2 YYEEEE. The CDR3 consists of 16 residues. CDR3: CASSLFGGLTQETQYF. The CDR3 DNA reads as TGTGCCAGCAGCTTGTTCGGGGGGTTAACCCAAGAGACCCAGTACTTC. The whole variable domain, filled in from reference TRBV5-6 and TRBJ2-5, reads DAGVTQSPTHLIKTRGQQVTLRCSPKSGHDTVSWYQQALGQGPQFIFQYYEEEERQRGNFPDRFSGHQFPNYSSELNVNALLLGDSALYLCASSLFGGLTQETQYFGPGTRLLVL.

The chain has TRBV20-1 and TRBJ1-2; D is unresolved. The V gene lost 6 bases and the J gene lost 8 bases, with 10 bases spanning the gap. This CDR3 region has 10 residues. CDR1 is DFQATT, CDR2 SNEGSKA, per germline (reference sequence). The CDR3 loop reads CSAFTEGYTF. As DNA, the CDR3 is TGCAGTGCCTTTACGGAAGGCTACACCTTC.

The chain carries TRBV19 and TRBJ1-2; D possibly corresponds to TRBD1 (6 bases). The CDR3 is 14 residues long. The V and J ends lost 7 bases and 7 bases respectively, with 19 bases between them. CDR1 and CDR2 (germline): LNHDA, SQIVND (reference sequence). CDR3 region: CASTNLQGRGGYTF. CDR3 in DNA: TGTGCCAGTACTAACTTACAGGGCCGTGGTGGCTACACCTTC.

The CDR3 coding sequence is TGTGCCAGCAGTTGGGCGGGGGGCGGTAACACTGAAGCTTTCTTT. Its protein product is CASSWAGGGNTEAFF. The rearrangement links TRBV6-2 or TRBV6-3 to TRBJ1-1; TRBD1 is a possible D gene (6 bases). CDR1 is MNHEY, CDR2 SVGEGT, per germline. The length of the CDR3 is 15 residues. Between the trimmed V and J ends, which lost 4 bases and 2 bases, there was a span of 14 bases.

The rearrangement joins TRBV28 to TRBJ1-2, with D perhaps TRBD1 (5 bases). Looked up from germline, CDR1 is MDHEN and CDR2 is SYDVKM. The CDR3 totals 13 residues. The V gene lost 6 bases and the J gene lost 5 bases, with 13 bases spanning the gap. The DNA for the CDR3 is TGTGCCAGCAGCCGGGACCGACAGTATGGCTACACCTTC. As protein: CASSRDRQYGYTF.